Listed below are T cell receptor beta chains from one sample, sequenced in a study of blood T cells in healthy people across ages. TCRdb reprocessed the 5' RACE reads via MiXCR and lists one record per CDR3 protein. The table shows 700,000 to 950,000 distinct CDR3 sequences, with over 45% occurring only once. The sample taken for sequencing was blood. Receptors originate from a young man in good health. The CDR3 runs from the conserved cysteine through the conserved F or W. D genes are given only for firm matches. Not every row has a clone size; where given, it reads once, few, many or a size class.

D gene: .; J gene: TRBJ2-7; V gene: TRBV20-1; clone size: .; CDR3 DNA: TGCAGTGCTAGGGTCGATTCCTACGAGCAGTACTTC; CDR3 protein: CSARVDSYEQYF
D gene: .; J gene: TRBJ1-2; V gene: TRBV12-3/TRBV12-4; clone size: .; CDR3 DNA: TGTGCCAGCAGCCGACAACACAGGGTCGGCTATGGCTACACCTTC; CDR3 protein: CASSRQHRVGYGYTF
D gene: .; J gene: TRBJ2-1; V gene: TRBV20-1; clone size: .; CDR3 DNA: TGCAGTGCTAGCGAAGGACTATACGGGCAGTTCTTC; CDR3 protein: CSASEGLYGQFF
D gene: .; J gene: TRBJ1-2; V gene: TRBV12-3/TRBV12-4; clone size: few; CDR3 DNA: TGTGCCATCTCACCCCCCCTAGGGAACAACTATGGCTACACCTTC; CDR3 protein: CAISPPLGNNYGYTF
D gene: TRBD1; J gene: TRBJ2-7; V gene: TRBV11-1; clone size: few; CDR3 DNA: TGTGCCAGCAGCTTATCAAGACAGGGGTACGAGCAGTACTTC; CDR3 protein: CASSLSRQGYEQYF
D gene: .; J gene: TRBJ1-5; V gene: TRBV6-6; clone size: once; CDR3 DNA: TGTGCCAGCAGTCTCAGGACCAATCAGCCCCAGCATTTT; CDR3 protein: CASSLRTNQPQHF
D gene: .; J gene: TRBJ1-5; V gene: TRBV6-5; clone size: .; CDR3 DNA: TGTGCCAGCAGTTCCGGAAGGAGTCAGCCCCAGCATTTT; CDR3 protein: CASSSGRSQPQHF
D gene: .; J gene: TRBJ1-2; V gene: TRBV4-3; clone size: few; CDR3 DNA: TGCGCCAGCAGCCAAAGAACACGTTCCTATGGCTACACCTTC; CDR3 protein: CASSQRTRSYGYTF
D gene: .; J gene: TRBJ1-4; V gene: TRBV7-2; clone size: .; CDR3 DNA: TGTGCCAGCAGCGCACAGGGTACGTCTCCAGGAAAACTGTTTTTT; CDR3 protein: CASSAQGTSPGKLFF
D gene: TRBD2; J gene: TRBJ2-1; V gene: TRBV5-6; clone size: .; CDR3 DNA: TGTGCCAGCAGCTGGGGACTAGGAAATAACAATGAGCAGTTCTTC; CDR3 protein: CASSWGLGNNNEQFF
D gene: TRBD1; J gene: TRBJ2-7; V gene: TRBV4-3; clone size: .; CDR3 DNA: TGCGCCAGCAGCCAAGTTGCGGGACAGGGCACCTACGAGCAGTACTTC; CDR3 protein: CASSQVAGQGTYEQYF
D gene: TRBD1; J gene: TRBJ2-1; V gene: TRBV29-1; clone size: .; CDR3 DNA: TGCAGCGCCCGGGACAGGGGGTTCAGTGAGCAGTTCTTC; CDR3 protein: CSARDRGFSEQFF
D gene: TRBD1; J gene: TRBJ1-5; V gene: TRBV12-3/TRBV12-4; clone size: .; CDR3 DNA: TGTGCCAGCAGACGGACAGGGGGAGAGCTACAGCATTTT; CDR3 protein: CASRRTGGELQHF
D gene: TRBD2; J gene: TRBJ2-3; V gene: TRBV27; clone size: .; CDR3 DNA: TGTGCCAGCAGTATCCTAGCGGGGTCCCGCACAGATACGCAGTATTTT; CDR3 protein: CASSILAGSRTDTQYF
D gene: .; J gene: TRBJ1-6; V gene: TRBV6-6; clone size: .; CDR3 DNA: TGTGCCAGCAGTTTGGCACAAAGGGCTTCACCCCTCCACTTT; CDR3 protein: CASSLAQRASPLHF
D gene: TRBD1; J gene: TRBJ2-5; V gene: TRBV12-3/TRBV12-4; clone size: .; CDR3 DNA: TGTGCCAGCAGCACGTTGAGGGGGCTCCAAGAGACCCAGTACTTC; CDR3 protein: CASSTLRGLQETQYF
D gene: .; J gene: TRBJ2-7; V gene: TRBV20-1; clone size: .; CDR3 DNA: TGCAGTGCTAGAGATCAATCCGGGGCAAGCTCCTACGAGCAGTACTTC; CDR3 protein: CSARDQSGASSYEQYF
D gene: TRBD1; J gene: TRBJ1-6; V gene: TRBV7-2; clone size: .; CDR3 DNA: TGTGCCAGCAGCTCAGAGGGGACAGGGGCTTCACCCCTCCACTTT; CDR3 protein: CASSSEGTGASPLHF
D gene: .; J gene: TRBJ2-3; V gene: TRBV7-2; clone size: few; CDR3 DNA: TGTGCCAGCAGCTTCACAACGCAGTATTTT; CDR3 protein: CASSFTTQYF
D gene: TRBD1; J gene: TRBJ2-5; V gene: TRBV29-1; clone size: .; CDR3 DNA: TGCAGCGGCGGACAGGGGTGGGAGACCCAGTACTTC; CDR3 protein: CSGGQGWETQYF
D gene: TRBD1; J gene: TRBJ2-1; V gene: TRBV20-1; clone size: many; CDR3 DNA: TGCAGTGCTAGCGGGACAGGGACCACCTACAATGAGCAGTTCTTC; CDR3 protein: CSASGTGTTYNEQFF
D gene: .; J gene: TRBJ1-2; V gene: TRBV10-3; clone size: .; CDR3 DNA: TGTGCCATCTCGTCGACAGACGCTGATGGCTACACCTTC; CDR3 protein: CAISSTDADGYTF
D gene: .; J gene: TRBJ1-2; V gene: TRBV7-6; clone size: .; CDR3 DNA: TGTGCCAGCAGCGACCCGGGGGACCACTATGGCTACACCTTC; CDR3 protein: CASSDPGDHYGYTF
D gene: .; J gene: TRBJ2-1; V gene: TRBV7-9; clone size: few; CDR3 DNA: TGTGCCAGCAGCTTAGAACAGGGAAACTACAATGAGCAGTTCTTC; CDR3 protein: CASSLEQGNYNEQFF
D gene: TRBD1; J gene: TRBJ1-5; V gene: TRBV20-1; clone size: .; CDR3 DNA: TGCAGTGCTAGAGGACAGGGTTGGGGTCGGGGCAATCAGCCCCAGCATTTT; CDR3 protein: CSARGQGWGRGNQPQHF
D gene: .; J gene: TRBJ2-5; V gene: TRBV29-1; clone size: .; CDR3 DNA: TGCAGCGTTGATAACAGGCGAGAGACCCAGTACTTC; CDR3 protein: CSVDNRRETQYF
D gene: .; J gene: TRBJ2-1; V gene: TRBV29-1; clone size: many; CDR3 DNA: TGCAGCGTTGAGAGGGGGGATGAGCAGTTCTTC; CDR3 protein: CSVERGDEQFF
D gene: TRBD1; J gene: TRBJ2-5; V gene: TRBV29-1; clone size: few; CDR3 DNA: TGCAGCGTTGCGCCGTACAGGGGCTCATGGGAGACCCAGTACTTC; CDR3 protein: CSVAPYRGSWETQYF
D gene: TRBD1; J gene: TRBJ2-3; V gene: TRBV2; clone size: .; CDR3 DNA: TGTGCCAGCAGACCCGGGACAGGGGCTTTGGATACGCAGTATTTT; CDR3 protein: CASRPGTGALDTQYF
D gene: TRBD1; J gene: TRBJ2-6; V gene: TRBV29-1; clone size: .; CDR3 DNA: TGCAGCGTGGAGACAGGGTCGGGCTCTGGGGCCAACGTCCTGACTTTC; CDR3 protein: CSVETGSGSGANVLTF
D gene: .; J gene: TRBJ2-1; V gene: TRBV12-3/TRBV12-4; clone size: .; CDR3 DNA: TGTGCCAGCAGTTTAGCGCCAAATGAGCAGTTCTTC; CDR3 protein: CASSLAPNEQFF
D gene: TRBD2; J gene: TRBJ2-7; V gene: TRBV12-3/TRBV12-4; clone size: .; CDR3 DNA: TGTGCCAGCAGCCGACCCGGACTAGCGTCCTACAATGAGCAGTACTTC; CDR3 protein: CASSRPGLASYNEQYF
D gene: .; J gene: TRBJ1-2; V gene: TRBV3-1; clone size: .; CDR3 DNA: TGTGCCAGCAGCCAAGACGGCAGGGTCCATGGCTACACCTTC; CDR3 protein: CASSQDGRVHGYTF
D gene: .; J gene: TRBJ1-2; V gene: TRBV9; clone size: .; CDR3 DNA: TGTGCCAGCAGCGTAGTTGGGAGGTATGGCTACACCTTC; CDR3 protein: CASSVVGRYGYTF
D gene: TRBD2; J gene: TRBJ2-3; V gene: TRBV5-1; clone size: .; CDR3 DNA: TGCGCCAGCAGCCCGACCTGGACTAGCGGCCCTAGCACAGATACGCAGTATTTT; CDR3 protein: CASSPTWTSGPSTDTQYF